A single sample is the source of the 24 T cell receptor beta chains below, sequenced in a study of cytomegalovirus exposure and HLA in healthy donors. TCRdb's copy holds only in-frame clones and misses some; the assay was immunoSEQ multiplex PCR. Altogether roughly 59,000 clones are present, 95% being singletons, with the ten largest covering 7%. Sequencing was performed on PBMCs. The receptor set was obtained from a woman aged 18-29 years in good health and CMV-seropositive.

CDR3 loop: CASSSEPGGAPSPLHF. In DNA form, the CDR3 reads TGTGCCAGCAGCTCCGAGCCGGGAGGGGCCCCTTCACCCCTCCACTTT. The chain links TRBV7-2 to TRBJ1-6; tentative D call: TRBD1 (5 bases). Germline V lookup: CDR1 SGHTA, CDR2 FQGNSA. The ends were cut back, 4 bases at V and 9 bases at J, with 19 bases in the middle. The CDR3 is made up of 16 amino acids.

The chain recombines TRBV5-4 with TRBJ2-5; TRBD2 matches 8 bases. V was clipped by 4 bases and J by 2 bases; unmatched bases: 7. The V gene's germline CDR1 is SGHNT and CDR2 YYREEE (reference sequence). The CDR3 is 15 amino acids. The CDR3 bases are TGTGCCAGCAGCCCCGGAGGACTAGCACAAGAGACCCAGTACTTC. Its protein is CASSPGGLAQETQYF. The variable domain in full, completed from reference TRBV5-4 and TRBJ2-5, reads ETGVTQSPTHLIKTRGQQVTLRCSSQSGHNTVSWYQQALGQGPQFIFQYYREEENGRGNFPPRFSGLQFPNYSSELNVNALELDDSALYLCASSPGGLAQETQYFGPGTRLLVL.

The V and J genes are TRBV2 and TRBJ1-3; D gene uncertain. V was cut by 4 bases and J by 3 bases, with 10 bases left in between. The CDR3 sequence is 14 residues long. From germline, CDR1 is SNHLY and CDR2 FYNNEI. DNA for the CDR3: TGTGCCAGCAGTGGGGCAGCTCGTGGAAACACCATATATTTT. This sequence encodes CASSGAARGNTIYF.

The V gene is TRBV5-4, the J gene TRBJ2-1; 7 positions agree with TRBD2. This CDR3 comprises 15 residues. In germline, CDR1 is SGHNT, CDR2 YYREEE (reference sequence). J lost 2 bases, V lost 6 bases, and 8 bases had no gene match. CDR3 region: CASNSWGLPYNEQFF. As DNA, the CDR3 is TGTGCCAGCAATTCGTGGGGACTACCCTACAATGAGCAGTTCTTC.

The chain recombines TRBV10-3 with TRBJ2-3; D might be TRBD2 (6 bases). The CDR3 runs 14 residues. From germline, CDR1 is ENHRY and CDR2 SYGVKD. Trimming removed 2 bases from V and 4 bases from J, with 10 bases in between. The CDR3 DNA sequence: TGTGCCATCAGTGAGCGGGAGTACTCAGATACGCAGTATTTT. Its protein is CAISEREYSDTQYF.

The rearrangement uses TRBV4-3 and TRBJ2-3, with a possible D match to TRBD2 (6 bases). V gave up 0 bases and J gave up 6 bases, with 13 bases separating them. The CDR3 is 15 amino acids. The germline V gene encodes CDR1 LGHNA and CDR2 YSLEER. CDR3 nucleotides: TGCGCCAGCAGCCAAGATCGGGGGATAGTGGATACGCAGTATTTT. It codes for CASSQDRGIVDTQYF.

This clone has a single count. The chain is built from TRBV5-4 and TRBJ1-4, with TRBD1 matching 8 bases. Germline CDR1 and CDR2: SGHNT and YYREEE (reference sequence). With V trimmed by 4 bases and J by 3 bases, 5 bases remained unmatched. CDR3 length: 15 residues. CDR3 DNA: TGTGCCAGCAGCGCCCTACAGGGGGCTAATGAAAAACTGTTTTTT. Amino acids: CASSALQGANEKLFF.

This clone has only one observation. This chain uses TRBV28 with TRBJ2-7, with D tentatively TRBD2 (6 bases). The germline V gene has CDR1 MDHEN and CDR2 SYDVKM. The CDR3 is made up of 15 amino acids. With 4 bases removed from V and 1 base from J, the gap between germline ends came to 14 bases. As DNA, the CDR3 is TGTGCCAGCAGTTCCGTAAAGGGGAGGTCCTACGAGCAGTACTTC. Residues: CASSSVKGRSYEQYF.

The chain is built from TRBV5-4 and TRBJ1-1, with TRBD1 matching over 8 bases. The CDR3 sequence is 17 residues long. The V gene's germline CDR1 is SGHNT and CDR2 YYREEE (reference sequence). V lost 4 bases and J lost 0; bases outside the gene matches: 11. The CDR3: CASSPQGAASMNTEAFF. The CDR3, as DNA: TGTGCCAGCAGCCCCCAGGGGGCGGCTTCGATGAACACTGAAGCTTTCTTT.

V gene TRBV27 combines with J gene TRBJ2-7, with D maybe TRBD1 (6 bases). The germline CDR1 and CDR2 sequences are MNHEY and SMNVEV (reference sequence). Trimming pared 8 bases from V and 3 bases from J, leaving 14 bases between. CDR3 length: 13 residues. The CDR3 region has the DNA TGTGCCAGCGCGACGACAGGCCGCTACGAGCAGTACTTC. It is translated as CASATTGRYEQYF.

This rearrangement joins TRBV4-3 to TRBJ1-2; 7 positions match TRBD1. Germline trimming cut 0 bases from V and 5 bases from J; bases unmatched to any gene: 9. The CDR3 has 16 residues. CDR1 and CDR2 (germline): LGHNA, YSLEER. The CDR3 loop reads CASSQEYPGQRYGYTF. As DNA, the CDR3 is TGCGCCAGCAGCCAAGAATACCCGGGACAGAGATATGGCTACACCTTC.

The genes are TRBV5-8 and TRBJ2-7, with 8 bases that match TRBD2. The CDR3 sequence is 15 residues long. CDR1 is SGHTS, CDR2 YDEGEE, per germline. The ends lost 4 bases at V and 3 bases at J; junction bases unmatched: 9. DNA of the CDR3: TGTGCCAGCAGCCTTAGGTTAGCGGGGTTCTACGAGCAGTACTTC. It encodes CASSLRLAGFYEQYF.

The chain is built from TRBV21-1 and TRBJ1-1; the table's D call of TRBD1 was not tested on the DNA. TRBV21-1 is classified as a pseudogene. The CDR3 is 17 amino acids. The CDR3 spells CASSKGQGLFMNTEAFF. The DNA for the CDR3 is TGTGCCAGCAGCAAGGGACAGGGGCTGTTTATGAACACTGAAGCTTTCTTT.

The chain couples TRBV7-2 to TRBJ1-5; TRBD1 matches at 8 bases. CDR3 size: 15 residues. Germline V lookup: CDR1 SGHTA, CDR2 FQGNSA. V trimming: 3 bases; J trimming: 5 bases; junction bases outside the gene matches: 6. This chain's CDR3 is CASSFDRGGHQPQHF. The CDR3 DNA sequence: TGTGCCAGCAGCTTCGACAGGGGAGGGCATCAGCCCCAGCATTTT.

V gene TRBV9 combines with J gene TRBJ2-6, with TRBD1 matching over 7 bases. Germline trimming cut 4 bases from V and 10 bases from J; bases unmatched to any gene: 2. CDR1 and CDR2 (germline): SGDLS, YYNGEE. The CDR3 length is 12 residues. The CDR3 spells CASSTGENVLTF. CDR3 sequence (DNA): TGTGCCAGCAGCACAGGGGAGAACGTCCTGACTTTC.

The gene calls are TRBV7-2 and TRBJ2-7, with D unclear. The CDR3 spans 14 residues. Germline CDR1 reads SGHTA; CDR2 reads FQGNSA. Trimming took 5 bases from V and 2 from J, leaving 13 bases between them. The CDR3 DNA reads TGTGCCAGCAGCCCCTTCACCGAGGCCTACGAGCAGTACTTC. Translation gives CASSPFTEAYEQYF.

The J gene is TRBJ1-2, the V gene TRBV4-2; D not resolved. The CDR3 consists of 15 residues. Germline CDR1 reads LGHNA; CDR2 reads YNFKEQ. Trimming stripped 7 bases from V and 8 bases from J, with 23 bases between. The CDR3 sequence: CASTNGDLPTGGYTF. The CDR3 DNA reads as TGTGCCAGCACAAACGGGGATCTCCCGACTGGGGGCTACACCTTC.

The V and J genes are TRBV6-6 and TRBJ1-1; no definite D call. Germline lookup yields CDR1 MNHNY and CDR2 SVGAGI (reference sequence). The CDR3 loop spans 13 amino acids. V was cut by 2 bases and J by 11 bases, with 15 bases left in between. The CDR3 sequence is CASSYEGVVRAFF. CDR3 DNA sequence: TGTGCCAGCAGTTACGAAGGAGTGGTTCGGGCTTTCTTT.

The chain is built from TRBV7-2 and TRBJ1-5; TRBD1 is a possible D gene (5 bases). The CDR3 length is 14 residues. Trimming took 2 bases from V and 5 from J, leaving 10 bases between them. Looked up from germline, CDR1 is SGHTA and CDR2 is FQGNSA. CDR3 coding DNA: TGTGCCAGCAGCTTATTCAGGGCCGATCAGCCCCAGCATTTT. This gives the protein CASSLFRADQPQHF.

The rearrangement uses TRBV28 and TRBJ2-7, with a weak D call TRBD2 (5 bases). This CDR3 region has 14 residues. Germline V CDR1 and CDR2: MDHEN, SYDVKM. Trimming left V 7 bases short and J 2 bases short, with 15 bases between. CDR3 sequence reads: CASTLTRVAYEQYF. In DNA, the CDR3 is TGTGCCAGCACTCTCACGCGGGTGGCCTACGAGCAGTACTTC.

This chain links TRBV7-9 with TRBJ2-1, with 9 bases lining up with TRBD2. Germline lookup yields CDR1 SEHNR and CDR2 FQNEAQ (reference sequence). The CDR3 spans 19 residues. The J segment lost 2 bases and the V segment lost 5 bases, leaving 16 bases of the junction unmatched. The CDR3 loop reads CASSKRKAGGPLAYNEQFF. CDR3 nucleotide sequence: TGTGCCAGCAGCAAACGAAAAGCGGGAGGACCTTTAGCCTACAATGAGCAGTTCTTC.

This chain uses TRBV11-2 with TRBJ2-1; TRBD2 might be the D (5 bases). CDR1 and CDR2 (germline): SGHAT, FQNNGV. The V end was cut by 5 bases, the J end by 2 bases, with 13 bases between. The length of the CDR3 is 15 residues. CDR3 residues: CASSAGAGAYNEQFF. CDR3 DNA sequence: TGTGCCAGCAGCGCAGGAGCCGGGGCCTACAATGAGCAGTTCTTC.

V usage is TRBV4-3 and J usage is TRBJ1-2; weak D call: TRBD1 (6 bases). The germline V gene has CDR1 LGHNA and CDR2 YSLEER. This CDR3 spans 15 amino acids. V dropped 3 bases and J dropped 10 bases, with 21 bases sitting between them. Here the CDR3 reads CASSHIQGFIPVYTF. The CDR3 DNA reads TGCGCCAGCAGCCACATACAGGGTTTTATCCCTGTCTACACCTTC.

CDR3 amino acids: CASSPRGSGTQYF. The CDR3 nucleotides are TGTGCCAGCAGCCCGCGAGGGTCCGGGACCCAGTACTTC. This rearrangement joins TRBV7-2 to TRBJ2-5, with a weak D call TRBD2 (5 bases). The germline V gene has CDR1 SGHTA and CDR2 FQGNSA. This CDR3 is built from 13 residues. Trimming took 5 bases from V and 7 from J, leaving 14 bases between them.